The present T cell receptor (beta chain) was sequenced within a study of blood T cells in healthy people across ages. CDR3 length: 16 amino acids. J lost 6 bases, V lost 0 bases, and 10 bases had no gene match. Germline assignment: CDR1 SGDLS and CDR2 YYNGEE. A second PCR of roughly 6 to 12 cycles used a sample-barcoded 5' primer and a J-beta primer mix. Every molecule of cDNA carried a tag from a template-switch adaptor with 12 random nucleotides. TCRdb itself ran the 5' RACE reads through MiXCR, one entry per CDR3 protein. The repertoire includes roughly 2 million distinct CDR3 sequences, approximately 50% of them detected once, and roughly 2.1% sits in the top ten. In the case of this clonotype: The antigen is undetermined.

Individuals who donated were healthy Caucasians from Russia aged roughly 6 to 90. Regarding the study as a whole: The donors' CMV status was not determined, possibly confounding changes in expanded clonotypes.

The sequence was obtained from a woman between 40 and 55 years old in good health. The chain has TRBV9 and TRBJ1-2, with 8 nucleotides matching TRBD1. The sequencing sample was made of blood. CDR3 nucleotide sequence: TGTGCCAGCAGCGTAGCTACGGAGACAGGGGACAATGGCTACACCTTC. Translated, it gives CASSVATETGDNGYTF.